Listed below are T cell receptor beta chains from one sample, sequenced in a study of shared clonotypes between healthy human individuals. Repertoires were generated with immunoSEQ multiplex PCR, while TCRdb's copy carries only in-frame clones and drops some. The repertoire includes about 2.4 million clones, approximately 93% of them detected once, and about 0.34% sits in the top ten. Input material: naive CD4+ T cells from PBMCs. These receptors were collected from a man aged 18 to 29 in good health. Some clones in this sample may be carry-over from other donors' samples. CDR3s include the opening cysteine and the closing phenylalanine or tryptophan. D genes are given only for firm matches. Clone sizes are given selectively: once, few, many, or a class where the clone is expanded.

d_gene	v_gene	abundance	j_gene	CDR3nt	CDR3aa
TRBD1	TRBV28	once	TRBJ2-7	TGTGCCAGCAGTTCCCCCGGACAGGGGGCGAAATACGAGCAGTACTTC	CASSSPGQGAKYEQYF
-	TRBV5-5	-	TRBJ2-7	TGTGCCAGCAGCACCCTGGCTCGGGCGTCCTCCTACGAGCAGTACTTC	CASSTLARASSYEQYF
TRBD1	TRBV19	few	TRBJ1-1	TGTGCCAGTAGTATGGGGGACAGGCTGAACACTGAAGCTTTCTTT	CASSMGDRLNTEAFF
-	TRBV5-6	-	TRBJ2-1	TGTGCCAGCAGCTTGGCAGCGTCCAGCTACAATGAGCAGTTCTTC	CASSLAASSYNEQFF
TRBD2	TRBV19	-	TRBJ2-7	TGTGCCAGTAGTAGATGGGGGACTAACTCCTACGAGCAGTACTTC	CASSRWGTNSYEQYF
-	TRBV28	-	TRBJ1-5	TGTGCCAGCACCCTACGGACAGTCAGCAATCAGCCCCAGCATTTT	CASTLRTVSNQPQHF
TRBD1	TRBV28	-	TRBJ2-2	TGTGCCAGCAGTTCACAGGGGGCGCGGACCGGGGAGCTGTTTTTT	CASSSQGARTGELFF
-	TRBV6-5	few	TRBJ1-1	TGTGCCAGCAGTCGTAAACAGGTTAACACTGAAGCTTTCTTT	CASSRKQVNTEAFF
TRBD2	TRBV7-6	-	TRBJ2-5	TGTGCCAGCAGCTTAGGGACTAGCAGCCAAGAGACCCAGTACTTC	CASSLGTSSQETQYF
TRBD1	TRBV5-1	-	TRBJ2-7	TGCGCCAGCAGCCTGGGACAGGGACTACCCTACGAGCAGTACTTC	CASSLGQGLPYEQYF
-	TRBV21-1	-	TRBJ1-4	TGTGCCAGCAGCCCCCCCCCGGACAGGCGCTATGAAAAACTGTTTTTT	CASSPPPDRRYEKLFF